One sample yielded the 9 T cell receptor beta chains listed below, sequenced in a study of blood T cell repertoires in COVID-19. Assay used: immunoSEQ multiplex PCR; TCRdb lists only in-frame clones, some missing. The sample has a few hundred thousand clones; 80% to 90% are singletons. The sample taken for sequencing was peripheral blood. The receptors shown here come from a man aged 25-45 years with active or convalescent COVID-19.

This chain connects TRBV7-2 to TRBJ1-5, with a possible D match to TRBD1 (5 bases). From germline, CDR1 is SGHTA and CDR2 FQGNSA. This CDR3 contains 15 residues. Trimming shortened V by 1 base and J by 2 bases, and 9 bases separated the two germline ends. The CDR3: CASSLEGSGNQPQHF. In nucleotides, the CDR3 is TGTGCCAGCAGCTTAGAGGGGTCGGGCAATCAGCCCCAGCATTTT.

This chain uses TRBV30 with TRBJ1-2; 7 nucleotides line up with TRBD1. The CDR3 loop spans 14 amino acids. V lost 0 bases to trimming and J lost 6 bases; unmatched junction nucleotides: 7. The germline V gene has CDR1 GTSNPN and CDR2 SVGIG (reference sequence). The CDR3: CAWSVLTGVDGYTF. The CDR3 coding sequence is TGTGCCTGGAGTGTACTCACAGGGGTGGATGGCTACACCTTC. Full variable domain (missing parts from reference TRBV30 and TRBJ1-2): SQTIHQWPATLVQPVGSPLSLECTVEGTSNPNLYWYRQAAGRGLQLLFYSVGIGQISSEVPQNLSASRPQDRQFILSSKKLLLSDSGFYLCAWSVLTGVDGYTFGSGTRLTVV.

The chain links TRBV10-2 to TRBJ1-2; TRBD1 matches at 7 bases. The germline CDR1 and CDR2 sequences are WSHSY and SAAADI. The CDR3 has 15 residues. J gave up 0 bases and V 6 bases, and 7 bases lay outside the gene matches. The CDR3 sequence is CASRRDSNTNYGYTF. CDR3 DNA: TGCGCCAGCAGAAGGGACAGCAACACTAACTATGGCTACACCTTC.

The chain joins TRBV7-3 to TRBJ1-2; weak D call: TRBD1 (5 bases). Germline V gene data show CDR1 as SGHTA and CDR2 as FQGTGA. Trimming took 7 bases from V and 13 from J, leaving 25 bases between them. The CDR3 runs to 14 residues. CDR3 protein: CASIKNLVGRARTF. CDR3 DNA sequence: TGTGCCAGCATTAAAAACCTTGTGGGCAGGGCGCGCACCTTC.

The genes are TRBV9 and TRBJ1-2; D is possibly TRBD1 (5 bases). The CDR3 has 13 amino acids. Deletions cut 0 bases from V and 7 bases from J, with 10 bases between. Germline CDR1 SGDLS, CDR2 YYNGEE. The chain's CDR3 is CASSVAGGIGYTF. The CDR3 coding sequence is TGTGCCAGCAGCGTAGCGGGGGGGATTGGCTACACCTTC.

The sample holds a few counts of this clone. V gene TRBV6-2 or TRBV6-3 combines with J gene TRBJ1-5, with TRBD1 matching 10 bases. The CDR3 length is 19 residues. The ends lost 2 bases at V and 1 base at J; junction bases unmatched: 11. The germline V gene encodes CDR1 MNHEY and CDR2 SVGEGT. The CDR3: CASSYPTTGGEGSNQPQHF. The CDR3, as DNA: TGTGCCAGCAGTTACCCGACGACAGGGGGCGAGGGAAGCAATCAGCCCCAGCATTTT.

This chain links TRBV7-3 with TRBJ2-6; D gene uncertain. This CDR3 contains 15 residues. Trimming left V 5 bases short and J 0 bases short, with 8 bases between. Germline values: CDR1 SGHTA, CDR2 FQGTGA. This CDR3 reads CASSLQSSGANVLTF. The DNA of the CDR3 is TGTGCCAGCAGCCTACAGAGCTCTGGGGCCAACGTCCTGACTTTC.

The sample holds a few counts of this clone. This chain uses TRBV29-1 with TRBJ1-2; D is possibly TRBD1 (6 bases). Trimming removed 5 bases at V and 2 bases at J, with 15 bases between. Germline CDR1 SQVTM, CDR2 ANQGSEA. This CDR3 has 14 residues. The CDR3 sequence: CSVPTGTTNYGYTF. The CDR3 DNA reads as TGCAGCGTTCCCACTGGGACAACGAACTATGGCTACACCTTC.

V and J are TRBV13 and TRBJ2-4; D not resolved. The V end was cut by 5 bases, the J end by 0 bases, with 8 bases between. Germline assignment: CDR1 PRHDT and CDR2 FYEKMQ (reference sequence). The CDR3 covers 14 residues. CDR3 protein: CASSLSLAKNIQYF. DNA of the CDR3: TGTGCCAGCAGCCTATCGCTAGCCAAAAACATTCAGTACTTC. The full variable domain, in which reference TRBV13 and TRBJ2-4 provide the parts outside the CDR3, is AAGVIQSPRHLIKEKRETATLKCYPIPRHDTVYWYQQGPGQDPQFLISFYEKMQSDKGSIPDRFSAQQFSDYHSELNMSSLELGDSALYFCASSLSLAKNIQYFGAGTRLSVL.